The TCR beta chain described here comes from a study of T cells in Graves' hyperthyroidism and ophthalmopathy. Study background: Peripheral blood was drawn at first diagnosis, prior to all treatment.

The hyperthyroidism was newly diagnosed and had lasted under 2 months; the patients were aged 18 to 65. V was pared by 1 base and J by 10 bases, with 2 bases of the junction left unmatched. CDR3 size: 14 residues. Germline CDR1 reads KGHSH; CDR2 reads LQKENI. Amplified regions were TCR beta CDR3 sequences from RNA transcripts. A first-round RT-PCR of the TCR CDR3 used the HTBI primer set. TCRdb processed the multiplex PCR reads anew with MiXCR; each CDR3 protein has one entry. Of around 700,000 distinct CDR3 sequences in the sample, about 19% were seen once. The chain links TRBV18 to TRBJ2-2; 11 positions match TRBD2. Sequencing was performed on blood. The sequence was collected from a woman between 45 and 65 years old with Graves' hyperthyroidism that later progressed to Graves' ophthalmopathy. The CDR3 here is CASSPLLAGEELFF. As DNA, the CDR3 is TGTGCCAGCTCACCACTACTAGCGGGGGAGGAGCTGTTTTTT.